Below, 20 T cell receptor beta chains from the same sample are listed, as sequenced in a study of blood T cell repertoires in COVID-19. Repertoires were generated with immunoSEQ multiplex PCR, while TCRdb's copy carries only in-frame clones and drops some. The table lists fewer than 300,000 clones, approximately 83% of them singletons. Sequencing input: peripheral blood. The receptors here all came from a person aged 65 to 79 with COVID-19, enrolled during active disease.

V usage is TRBV6-1 and J usage is TRBJ1-5; D uncertain. The V gene lost 4 bases and the J gene lost 2 bases, with 15 bases spanning the gap. Germline loops: CDR1 MNHNS, CDR2 SASEGT. This CDR3 has 16 amino acids. The CDR3 DNA reads TGTGCCAGCAGTGGCCTCCTAGGCCGGGGCAATCAGCCCCAGCATTTT. Protein: CASSGLLGRGNQPQHF.

The gene calls are TRBV19 and TRBJ1-1; no clear D gene. V was trimmed by 3 bases and J by 1 base, leaving 15 bases between them. Germline V gene lookup returns CDR1 LNHDA and CDR2 SQIVND (reference sequence). The CDR3 is made up of 16 amino acids. The CDR3 spells CASSITGIGSNTEAFF. CDR3 nucleotide sequence: TGTGCCAGTAGTATCACGGGAATTGGCTCGAACACTGAAGCTTTCTTT.

This clone was detected a few times. The rearrangement uses TRBV3-1 (or the pseudogene TRBV3-2) and TRBJ1-3; D perhaps matches TRBD1 (5 bases). Germline CDR1 LGHDT, CDR2 YNNKEL (reference sequence). Trimming cost V 5 bases and J 0 bases, with 14 bases left between them. The CDR3 has 16 residues. The CDR3 region has the DNA TGTGCCAGCAGCGGCGGGACGGATACCTCTGGAAACACCATATATTTT. Translated, it gives CASSGGTDTSGNTIYF.

The CDR3 DNA is TGTGCCAGCCAGGATGGGAACACTGAAGCTTTCTTT. Translating gives CASQDGNTEAFF. V usage is TRBV13 and J usage is TRBJ1-1, with no clear D. This CDR3 is 12 amino acids long. Germline assignment: CDR1 PRHDT and CDR2 FYEKMQ (reference sequence). Deletions cut 8 bases from V and 1 base from J, with 8 bases between.

The chain recombines TRBV4-2 with TRBJ1-2, with no clear D. CDR1 and CDR2 from the germline V gene are LGHNA and YNFKEQ. The CDR3 consists of 18 residues. Trimming removed 0 bases from V and 2 bases from J, with 19 bases in between. DNA of the CDR3: TGTGCCAGCAGCCAAGATTACCGACCCGGGAGATTGAACTATGGCTACACCTTC. It codes for CASSQDYRPGRLNYGYTF.

The chain has TRBV5-8 and TRBJ2-2; 11 bases are shared with TRBD2. The CDR3 length is 17 residues. The ends lost 4 bases at V and 1 base at J; junction bases unmatched: 6. CDR1 is SGHTS, CDR2 YDEGEE, per germline. CDR3 in DNA: TGTGCCAGCAGCCCAAGGGGACTAGCGGTGAACACCGGGGAGCTGTTTTTT. Its translation is CASSPRGLAVNTGELFF.

This clone was detected once. Its ends do not fully match the called genes, so a read error is possible. The chain recombines TRBV18 with TRBJ2-5, with TRBD1 matching 9 bases. This CDR3 has 16 residues. Per the germline V gene, CDR1 is KGHSH and CDR2 is LQKENI. CDR3: CASSPRQGGERETQYF. The CDR3 DNA sequence: TGTGCCAGCTCCCCACGACAGGGGGGTGAACGGGAGACCCAGTACTTC.

This sequence joins TRBV7-6 and TRBJ2-7, with D possibly being TRBD2 (6 bases). Trimming took off 5 bases at V and 2 bases at J, with 16 bases between the two ends. The CDR3 has 15 residues. Looked up from germline, CDR1 is SGHVS and CDR2 is FNYEAQ. The CDR3 nucleotides read TGTGCCAGCAGCACCGGGACTGAGCATACCTACGAGCAGTACTTC. Its translation: CASSTGTEHTYEQYF. Full variable domain (outside the CDR3, taken from reference TRBV7-6 and TRBJ2-7): GAGVSQSPRYKVTKRGQDVALRCDPISGHVSLYWYRQALGQGPEFLTYFNYEAQQDKSGLPNDRFSAERPEGSISTLTIQRTEQRDSAMYRCASSTGTEHTYEQYFGPGTRLTVT.

CDR3 nucleotide sequence: TGTGCCAGCAGTTACTCGGGAACAGGGAAAGAGACCCAGTACTTC. Encoded protein: CASSYSGTGKETQYF. The rearrangement uses TRBV6-5 and TRBJ2-5; D might be TRBD1 (6 bases). V shed 0 bases and J shed 3 bases, with 11 bases lying between them. This CDR3 is 15 amino acids long. Germline CDR1 reads MNHEY; CDR2 reads SVGAGI.

The V gene is TRBV28, the J gene TRBJ2-7; the match to TRBD1 covers 7 bases. Losses at the gene ends were 7 bases for V and 2 bases for J; bases not matched to a gene: 5. The CDR3 covers 13 residues. Germline V lookup: CDR1 MDHEN, CDR2 SYDVKM. The CDR3 DNA follows: TGTGCCAGCACCGGACAGGTTCCCTACGAGCAGTACTTC. Its protein product is CASTGQVPYEQYF.

J is TRBJ1-1 and V is TRBV5-1; TRBD1 is a possible D gene (6 bases). This CDR3 contains 15 residues. V lost 4 bases, J lost 2 bases, and 15 bases lay in between. Germline V gene sequence: CDR1 SGHRS, CDR2 YFSETQ. The CDR3 sequence is CASSRNMDRNTEAFF. CDR3 sequence (DNA): TGCGCCAGCAGCCGAAACATGGACAGAAACACTGAAGCTTTCTTT.

This chain connects TRBV5-1 to TRBJ1-2; weak D call: TRBD1 (6 bases). CDR1 is SGHRS and CDR2 is YFSETQ in the germline V gene. This CDR3 is built from 15 residues. Trimming stripped 4 bases from V and 2 bases from J, with 15 bases between. In DNA, the CDR3 is TGCGCCAGCAGCCAAGACGGGACACGGAACTATGGCTACACCTTC. Its translation: CASSQDGTRNYGYTF.

The chain recombines TRBV9 with TRBJ2-1; 8 positions agree with TRBD2. Germline V gives CDR1 SGDLS, CDR2 YYNGEE. This CDR3 comprises 15 residues. Trimming at V came to 0 bases and at J to 2 bases, leaving 1 base not matched to a gene. The CDR3 DNA is TGTGCCAGCAGCGTAGGTAGCGGGGCCTACAATGAGCAGTTCTTC. Amino acids: CASSVGSGAYNEQFF.

CDR3 bases: TGTGCCAGCAGCTTGGCAGGGGGCGATGAAAAACTGTTTTTT. This codes for CASSLAGGDEKLFF. The rearrangement joins TRBV5-4 to TRBJ1-4; TRBD1 aligns across 8 bases. The CDR3 has 14 amino acids. With V trimmed by 0 bases and J by 6 bases, 1 base remained unmatched. Germline lookup yields CDR1 SGHNT and CDR2 YYREEE (reference sequence).

V and J are TRBV2 and TRBJ2-1, with 9 bases identical to TRBD1. After removal of 4 bases from V and 2 bases from J, the junction contained 3 bases not matched to a gene. In germline, CDR1 is SNHLY, CDR2 FYNNEI. The CDR3 is made up of 15 amino acids. The CDR3 sequence: CASSGGQGTYNEQFF. The DNA for the CDR3 is TGTGCCAGCAGTGGGGGACAGGGTACCTACAATGAGCAGTTCTTC.

This chain joins TRBV7-2 and TRBJ2-5, with 11 positions matching TRBD2. The germline gives CDR1 SGHTA, CDR2 FQGNSA. The V gene end was trimmed by 0 bases and the J gene end by 5 bases; junction bases not matched to a gene: 8. CDR3 length equals 17 residues. This chain's CDR3 is CASSLAGAPSGGETQYF. In DNA, the CDR3 is TGTGCCAGCAGCTTAGCAGGGGCTCCTAGCGGGGGGGAGACCCAGTACTTC.

Written as DNA, the CDR3 is TGTGCCACCAGCAGAGATCTCGAGGGGGCCGGGGGGGGCACAGATACGCAGTATTTT. It translates to CATSRDLEGAGGGTDTQYF. V and J are TRBV15 and TRBJ2-3; TRBD2 is a possible D gene (8 bases). The CDR3 has 19 residues. The V end lost 0 bases, the J end lost 1 base, and 20 bases lay between the germline ends. Germline V CDR1 and CDR2: LNHNV, YYDKDF (reference sequence).

The chain links TRBV6-6 to TRBJ2-3, with D possibly matching TRBD1 (6 bases). Looked up from germline, CDR1 is MNHNY and CDR2 is SVGAGI (reference sequence). This CDR3 is built from 13 residues. Trimming removed 11 bases from V and 2 bases from J, with 14 bases in between. In nucleotides, the CDR3 is TGTGCCGGCTCGAGGGGGTTCACAGATACGCAGTATTTT. Protein: CAGSRGFTDTQYF.

J is TRBJ1-3 and V is TRBV29-1; D is undetermined. Trimming removed 6 bases from V and 8 bases from J, with 14 bases in between. In germline, CDR1 is SQVTM, CDR2 ANQGSEA. CDR3 length: 12 residues. The CDR3 DNA sequence: TGCAGCGTCAAAGTCCTCGGGGACACCATATATTTT. As protein: CSVKVLGDTIYF.

With respect to this clone: The sample contains more than one DNA sequence encoding this CDR3. The rearrangement joins TRBV6-2 or TRBV6-3 to TRBJ2-7; 10 bases align to TRBD2. Germline trimming cut 6 bases from V and 0 bases from J; bases unmatched to any gene: 5. Germline-derived CDR1 and CDR2 are MNHEY and SVGEGT. The CDR3 runs 15 residues. The CDR3 region has the DNA TGTGCCAGCAGCCTCGGACTAGCGGCCTCCTACGAGCAGTACTTC. It codes for CASSLGLAASYEQYF.